This is a list of T cell receptor beta chains from one sample in a study of Ad26.COV2.S vaccination and SARS-CoV-2 variants. TCRdb's copy holds only in-frame clones and misses some; the assay was immunoSEQ multiplex PCR. The sample holds around 340,000 clones, 75% to 90% seen once. The sample was peripheral blood, taken in a trial of Ad26.COV2.S vaccine versus placebo. The receptor source for this set is a person aged 18-65 years who received the Ad26.COV2.S COVID-19 vaccine or a placebo. Each CDR3 is given with its conserved first and last residue. D genes are given only for firm matches. The size entry is marked missing in some rows and otherwise reads once, few, many or a size class.

>-|TRBJ1-4|-|TRBV6-5
TGTGCCAGCAGTCGAGGGACGGTTAATGAAAAACTGTTTTTT
CASSRGTVNEKLFF
>-|TRBJ2-5|TRBD2|TRBV9
TGTGCCAGCAGCGCACTAGCGGGAGGGCAAGAGACCCAGTACTTC
CASSALAGGQETQYF
>-|TRBJ1-4|TRBD1|TRBV6-5
TGTGCCAGCAGTTTAAGCAGGGGGCGAGGTAATGAAAAACTGTTTTTT
CASSLSRGRGNEKLFF
>-|TRBJ2-1|TRBD2|TRBV7-6
TGTGCCAGCAGCTTAGATCGGGTAGACGGGACTAGCGGGATCAATGAGCAGTTCTTC
CASSLDRVDGTSGINEQFF
>-|TRBJ2-1|TRBD2|TRBV27
TGTGCCAGCACAGAGACTAGCGGGAACAATGAGCAGTTCTTC
CASTETSGNNEQFF
>few|TRBJ1-3|-|TRBV25-1
TGTGCCAGCAGCCCGAGCCAGGGCGGTGGAAACACCATATATTTT
CASSPSQGGGNTIYF
>-|TRBJ1-1|TRBD1|TRBV5-1
TGCGCCAGCAGCCTGGGACAGGGGGCGGAAGACACTGAAGCTTTCTTT
CASSLGQGAEDTEAFF
>-|TRBJ2-1|-|TRBV6-2/TRBV6-3
TGTGCCAGCAGTTCGGACAGATTCAATGAGCAGTTCTTC
CASSSDRFNEQFF
>-|TRBJ2-7|-|TRBV5-1
TGCGCCAGCAGCTTAGGGTCATTTGACTCCGAGCAGTACTTC
CASSLGSFDSEQYF
>-|TRBJ2-1|-|TRBV2
TGTGCCAGCAGTTCGGGGCCTGAGCAGTTCTTC
CASSSGPEQFF
>once|TRBJ1-4|TRBD1|TRBV19
TGTGCCAGTACTCAATTCGGGACAGGGGGTGAAAAACTGTTTTTT
CASTQFGTGGEKLFF
>-|TRBJ1-2|-|TRBV7-2
TGTGCCAGCAGCTTAAACCGAGTGGGCGGCTACACCTTC
CASSLNRVGGYTF
>-|TRBJ2-2|-|TRBV6-4
TGTGCCAGCAGTGACTCCAGGGCCGGGGAGCTGTTTTTT
CASSDSRAGELFF
>-|TRBJ1-3|-|TRBV14
TGTGCCAGCAGCACTGGGGGATCCGAGCTATCTGGAAACACCATATATTTT
CASSTGGSELSGNTIYF
>-|TRBJ1-4|-|TRBV3-1/TRBV3-2
TGTGCCAGCAGCCAAGGGGGCGGAGGTGCTAATGAAAAACTGTTTTTT
CASSQGGGGANEKLFF
>-|TRBJ2-3|TRBD2|TRBV9
TGTGCCAGCAGCGTATCGCCTCTAGCGGGAGGTGGCACAGATACGCAGTATTTT
CASSVSPLAGGGTDTQYF
>-|TRBJ1-4|-|TRBV4-1
TGCGCCAGCAGCCAGGGGCGGCAGAGGGGTGAAAAACTGTTTTTT
CASSQGRQRGEKLFF
>-|TRBJ1-2|-|TRBV30
TGTGCCTGGGGGAACACCTTAGACTATGGCTACACCTTC
CAWGNTLDYGYTF
>once|TRBJ2-7|-|TRBV7-2
TGTGCCAGCAGCTTAGACCGGGTCGAGCAGTACTTC
CASSLDRVEQYF
>-|TRBJ2-1|TRBD2|TRBV7-9
TGTGCCAGCAGCTTACCCGGACTAGCGGGAGGATCCAATGAGCAGTTCTTC
CASSLPGLAGGSNEQFF
>few|TRBJ2-1|TRBD2|TRBV7-6
TGTGCCAGCAGCACCAGCGGGAGCGAATACAATGAGCAGTTCTTC
CASSTSGSEYNEQFF
>-|TRBJ2-3|TRBD2|TRBV25-1
TGTGCCAGCAGCGCAACTAGCGGGAAGGCAGATACGCAGTATTTT
CASSATSGKADTQYF
>once|TRBJ1-2|-|TRBV4-3
TGCGCCAGCAGCCAAGAACAGACCAACTATGGCTACACCTTC
CASSQEQTNYGYTF
>-|TRBJ1-1|-|TRBV15
TGTGCCACCAGCAGAGATTACGAGGATACTGAAGCTTTCTTT
CATSRDYEDTEAFF
>-|TRBJ2-4|-|TRBV6-2/TRBV6-3
TGTGCCAGCAGTGGGCTTCAAAACATTCAGTACTTC
CASSGLQNIQYF
>-|TRBJ2-1|TRBD2|TRBV5-4
TGTGCCAGCAGCCCGGGACTAGCGGGAGTGGATGAGCAGTTCTTC
CASSPGLAGVDEQFF
>-|TRBJ1-6|-|TRBV4-2
TGTGCCAGCAGCCAAGGGGAGGCAGGCCAAACTTCACCCCTCCACTTT
CASSQGEAGQTSPLHF
>-|TRBJ1-4|-|TRBV7-9
TGTGCCAGCAGCTTAAGGGCAGGGTTGAATGAAAAACTGTTTTTT
CASSLRAGLNEKLFF
>-|TRBJ2-1|TRBD2|TRBV7-9
TGTGCCAGCAGCTTAGAACTAGCGGGAGCTAAACATGAGCAGTTCTTC
CASSLELAGAKHEQFF
>-|TRBJ2-7|TRBD2|TRBV5-1
TGCGCCAGCAGCCCGGGACTAGCACGACACGAGCAGTACTTC
CASSPGLARHEQYF
>-|TRBJ2-4|TRBD1|TRBV2
TGTGCCAGCAGTGAAACAGGGCAGGGGGCAAACATTCAGTACTTC
CASSETGQGANIQYF
>-|TRBJ1-2|-|TRBV20-1
TGCAGTGCTAGTTCCTCCGGGGGTTCTAACTATGGCTACACCTTC
CSASSSGGSNYGYTF
>-|TRBJ1-2|-|TRBV27
TGTGCCAGCAACCCGTCGGGACAAACCTATGGCTACACCTTC
CASNPSGQTYGYTF
>-|TRBJ1-2|-|TRBV7-2
TGTGCCAGCAGCGCGACAATTATGGTTAACTATGGCTACACCTTC
CASSATIMVNYGYTF
>-|TRBJ2-5|-|TRBV19
TGTGCCAGTAAGAGGAGGGCTCGAGGTCTGGAGACCCAGTACTTC
CASKRRARGLETQYF
>-|TRBJ1-1|TRBD1|TRBV27
TGTGCCAGCAGTCTTGACAGGGTTGGGACTGAAGCTTTCTTT
CASSLDRVGTEAFF
>-|TRBJ2-1|-|TRBV14
TGTGCCAGCAGCCAAGGGCACAGTGTTTACAATGAGCAGTTCTTC
CASSQGHSVYNEQFF
>-|TRBJ1-2|-|TRBV6-5
TGTGCCAGCAGTTACAGCGGATATTCTAACTATGGCTACACCTTC
CASSYSGYSNYGYTF
>-|TRBJ1-6|-|TRBV7-2
TGTGCCAGCAGCTTAGGCACAGGTGGGGCCTTTGGTAATTCACCCCTCCACTTT
CASSLGTGGAFGNSPLHF
>-|TRBJ1-6|-|TRBV20-1
TGCAGTGCTAGTTTGGGGACCAATTCACCCCTCCACTTT
CSASLGTNSPLHF
>-|TRBJ2-7|-|TRBV3-1/TRBV3-2
TGTGCCAGCAGCCAGGTCTCCTACGAGCAGTACTTC
CASSQVSYEQYF
>-|TRBJ1-3|-|TRBV7-2
TGTGCCAGCAGCCGCGCGGCGGCTGGAAACACCATATATTTT
CASSRAAAGNTIYF
>-|TRBJ1-5|-|TRBV2
TGTGCCAGCACCAGGGGATTCCCTAACAATCAGCCCCAGCATTTT
CASTRGFPNNQPQHF
>-|TRBJ2-3|-|TRBV7-2
TGTGCCAGCAGCTTAGCCCCTGTAGGCACAGATACGCAGTATTTT
CASSLAPVGTDTQYF
>-|TRBJ2-1|-|TRBV27
TGTGCCAGCAGTCTTTCCGGGACTGTCTCCTACAATGAGCAGTTCTTC
CASSLSGTVSYNEQFF
>-|TRBJ2-1|-|TRBV9
TGTGCCAGCAGCTTGGAAACTCACAATGAGCAGTTCTTC
CASSLETHNEQFF
>-|TRBJ1-4|TRBD1|TRBV2
TGTGCCAGCAGTAACGGACAGGGGGGCCAGGAAAAACTGTTTTTT
CASSNGQGGQEKLFF